The clone carrying this T cell receptor (beta chain) was picked up one time. Its antigen is not identified. This record belongs to a study of T cells in tuberculosis. Study results and limitations: GEM motif frequencies gave roughly 65% accuracy; the GMM repertoire gave approximately 90%. Active tuberculosis alpha repertoires lay closer to GMM-specific TCRs than controls'.

The method was immunoSEQ multiplex PCR; TCRdb's version includes in-frame clones alone and lacks a portion of them. The repertoire includes some 41,000 clones, about 95% of them detected once, and under 2% sits in the top ten. Latent tuberculosis screening used tuberculin skin test and IGRA at entry. The CDR3 extends over 15 amino acids. CDR1 and CDR2 from the germline V gene are SGHDT and YYEEEE. V lost 0 bases to trimming and J lost 4 bases, with 11 bases between them. The V and J genes are TRBV5-6 and TRBJ2-1, with D unclear. The origin of this receptor is a donor aged 5-35 years with latent tuberculosis or without tuberculosis infection. Some clones in this sample may be carry-over from other donors' samples. Sequencing used PBMCs. This CDR3 is CASSLGRLSYNEQFF. CDR3 nucleotides: TGTGCCAGCAGCTTGGGCAGGCTATCATACAATGAGCAGTTCTTC.